This record covers a single T cell receptor (beta chain). What it binds is unknown. V was trimmed by 2 bases and J by 0 bases, leaving 10 bases between them. The germline gives CDR1 WNHNN, CDR2 SYGVQD (reference sequence). The CDR3 contains 15 residues. This sample is drawn from a study of CD8+ T cells in alopecia areata. On the study more broadly: Oral tofacitinib, 5 to 10 mg twice daily, was given in an open-label trial. A 6-month period off drug followed tofacitinib, which lasted 6 to 18 months.

Study-level findings and limits: Whereas mice showed it more clearly, TCR sharing across patients was murkier, possibly because of HLA.

Once RNA had been extracted, it was reverse transcribed into cDNA to act as the sequencing template. TCRdb's table, derived via immunoSEQ multiplex PCR, lists solely in-frame clones and lacks some. The sample carries 110,000 to 150,000 clones, under 60% recorded once. PBMCs yielded sorted CD4+ and CD8+ T cells. The sample in question was CD4+ T cells sorted from blood, obtained at week 0. This chain uses TRBV10-1 with TRBJ1-1; D is unresolved. The receptor's source is a human donor with alopecia areata. DNA of the CDR3: TGCGCCAGCAGTGAGCGCACCAGGATGAACACTGAAGCTTTCTTT. The encoded protein is CASSERTRMNTEAFF.